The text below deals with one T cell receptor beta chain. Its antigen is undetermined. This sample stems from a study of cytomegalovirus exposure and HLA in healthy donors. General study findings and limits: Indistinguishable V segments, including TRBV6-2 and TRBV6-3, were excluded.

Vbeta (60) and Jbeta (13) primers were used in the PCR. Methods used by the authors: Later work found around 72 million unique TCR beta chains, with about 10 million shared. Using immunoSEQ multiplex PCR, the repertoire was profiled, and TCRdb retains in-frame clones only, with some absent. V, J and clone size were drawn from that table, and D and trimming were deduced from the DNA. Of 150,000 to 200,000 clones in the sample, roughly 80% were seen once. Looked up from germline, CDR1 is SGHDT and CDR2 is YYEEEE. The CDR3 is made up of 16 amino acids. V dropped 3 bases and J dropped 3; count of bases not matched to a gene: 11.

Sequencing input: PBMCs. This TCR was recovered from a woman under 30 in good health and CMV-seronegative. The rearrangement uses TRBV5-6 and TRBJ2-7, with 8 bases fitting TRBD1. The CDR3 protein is CASSSSRGQVNYEQYF. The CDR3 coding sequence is TGTGCCAGCAGCTCCTCTCGGGGACAGGTCAACTACGAGCAGTACTTC.